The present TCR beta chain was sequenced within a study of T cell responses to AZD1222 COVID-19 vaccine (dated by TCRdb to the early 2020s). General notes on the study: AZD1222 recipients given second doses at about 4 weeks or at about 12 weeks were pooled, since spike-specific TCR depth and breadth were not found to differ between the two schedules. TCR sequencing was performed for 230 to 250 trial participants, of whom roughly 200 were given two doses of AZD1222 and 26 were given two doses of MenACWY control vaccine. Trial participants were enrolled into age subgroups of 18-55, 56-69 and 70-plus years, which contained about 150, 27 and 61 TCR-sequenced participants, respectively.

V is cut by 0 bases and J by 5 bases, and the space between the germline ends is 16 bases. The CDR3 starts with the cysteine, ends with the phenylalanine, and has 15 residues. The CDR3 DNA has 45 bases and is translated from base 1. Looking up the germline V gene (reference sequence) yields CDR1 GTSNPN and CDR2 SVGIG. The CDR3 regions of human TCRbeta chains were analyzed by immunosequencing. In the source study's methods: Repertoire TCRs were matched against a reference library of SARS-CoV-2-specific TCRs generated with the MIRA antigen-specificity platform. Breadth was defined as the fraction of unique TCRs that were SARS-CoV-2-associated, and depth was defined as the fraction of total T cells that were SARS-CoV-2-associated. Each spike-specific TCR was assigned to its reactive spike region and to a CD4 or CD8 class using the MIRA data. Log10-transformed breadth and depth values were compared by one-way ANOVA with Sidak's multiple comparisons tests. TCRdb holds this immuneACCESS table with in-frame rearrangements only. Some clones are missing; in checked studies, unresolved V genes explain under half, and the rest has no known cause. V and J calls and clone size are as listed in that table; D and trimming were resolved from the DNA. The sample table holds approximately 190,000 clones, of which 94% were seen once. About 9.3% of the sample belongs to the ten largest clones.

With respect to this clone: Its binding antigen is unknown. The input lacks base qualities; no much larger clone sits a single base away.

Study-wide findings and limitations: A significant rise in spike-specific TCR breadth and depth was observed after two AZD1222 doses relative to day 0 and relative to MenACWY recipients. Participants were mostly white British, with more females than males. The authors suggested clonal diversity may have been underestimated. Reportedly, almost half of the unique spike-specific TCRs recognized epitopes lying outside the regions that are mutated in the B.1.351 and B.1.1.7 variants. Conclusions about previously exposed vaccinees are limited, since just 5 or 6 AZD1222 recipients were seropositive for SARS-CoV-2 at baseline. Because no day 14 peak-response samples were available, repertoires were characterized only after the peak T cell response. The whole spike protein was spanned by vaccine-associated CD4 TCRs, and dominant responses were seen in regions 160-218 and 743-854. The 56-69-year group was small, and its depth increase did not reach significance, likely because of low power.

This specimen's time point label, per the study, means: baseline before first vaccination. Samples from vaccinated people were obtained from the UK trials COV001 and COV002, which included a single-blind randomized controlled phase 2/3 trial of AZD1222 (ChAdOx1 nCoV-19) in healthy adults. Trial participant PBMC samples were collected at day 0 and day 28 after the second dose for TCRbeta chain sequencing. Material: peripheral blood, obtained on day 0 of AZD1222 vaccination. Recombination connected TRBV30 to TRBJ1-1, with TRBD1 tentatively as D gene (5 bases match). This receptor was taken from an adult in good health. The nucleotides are TGTGCCTGGAGTGTACGCCCAGACCGGGGGACTGAAGCTTTCTTT. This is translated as CAWSVRPDRGTEAFF.